This TCR beta chain was recovered during a study of blood T cell repertoires in COVID-19. Study details: Sites across the United States, Italy and Spain contributed samples from acute and convalescent COVID-19. PBMCs, B-cell-depleted T cells, or T cells were the source of the cDNA or gDNA that made up the material.

CDR3 size: 14 residues. The V gene's germline CDR1 is WSHSY and CDR2 SAAADI. V dropped 10 bases and J dropped 2; count of bases not matched to a gene: 6. The authors' processing: Amplification of reference gene primers was used by the study to estimate nucleated cell counts. Measured with immunoSEQ multiplex PCR; TCRdb has only the in-frame clones, and not every one. V and J calls and clone size are given by that table; D and trimming were obtained from the DNA. The data show some 50,000 clones, about 90% seen once. The sequence was collected from a man aged 65 to 85 with active COVID-19. V and J are TRBV10-2 and TRBJ2-3, with TRBD2 matching 10 bases. Input material: peripheral blood. The CDR3 loop is CATGSGGTTDTQYF. For the CDR3, the DNA is TGCGCCACCGGTAGCGGGGGGACCACAGATACGCAGTATTTT.